These 26 T cell receptor beta chains were all obtained from the same sample, sequenced in a study of vaccination effects on CD4 cells after COVID-19. Sequencing was preceded by expansion of antigen-specific CD4+ T cells with viral peptide pools in the ViraFEST assay. Subsequent to approximately 11 days of culture, CD4+ T cells were isolated. Absence of prior SARS-CoV-2 infection characterized the vaccine recipients, who showed negative nucleocapsid antibodies. These receptors lack a known antigen. Using immunoSEQ multiplex PCR, the repertoire was profiled, and TCRdb retains in-frame clones only, with some absent. The sample includes roughly 19,000 clones, roughly three quarters of them seen just once. The starting material was CD4+ T cells from PBMCs cultured with HCoV-NL63 spike peptides, obtained before COVID-19 vaccination. The receptors stem from a human donor who received a COVID-19 vaccine.

This chain links TRBV27 with TRBJ1-6, with D perhaps TRBD1 (6 bases). Germline V lookup: CDR1 MNHEY, CDR2 SMNVEV (reference sequence). The CDR3 consists of 15 residues. V was clipped by 6 bases and J by 10 bases, with 19 bases between them. Written as DNA, the CDR3 is TGTGCCAGCAGCTTAGACCCAGGGGTTGTGTCACCCCTCCACTTT. It translates to CASSLDPGVVSPLHF.

This clone was detected only once. The V gene is TRBV27, the J gene TRBJ2-5; D not certain. The V gene lost 0 bases and the J gene lost 0 bases, with 5 bases spanning the gap. The CDR3 sequence is 14 residues long. CDR1 and CDR2 from the germline V gene are MNHEY and SMNVEV (reference sequence). The CDR3: CASSLSRYQETQYF. CDR3 in DNA: TGTGCCAGCAGTTTATCCAGGTACCAAGAGACCCAGTACTTC.

V usage is TRBV7-9 and J usage is TRBJ2-5; no definite D call. CDR1 is SEHNR, CDR2 FQNEAQ, per germline (reference sequence). V dropped 4 bases and J dropped 1 base, with 7 bases sitting between them. The CDR3 is 13 residues long. This CDR3 is CASSWGTQETQYF. Here the CDR3 DNA reads TGTGCCAGCAGCTGGGGTACCCAAGAGACCCAGTACTTC. Variable domain in full (rest from reference TRBV7-9 and TRBJ2-5): DTGVSQNPRHKITKRGQNVTFRCDPISEHNRLYWYRQTLGQGPEFLTYFQNEAQLEKSRLLSDRFSAERPKGSFSTLEIQRTEQGDSAMYLCASSWGTQETQYFGPGTRLLVL.

This clone was seen a single time. This chain uses TRBV25-1 with TRBJ1-2; 10 bases are a match to TRBD1. Germline-derived CDR1 and CDR2 are MGHDK and SYGVNS. The CDR3 sequence is 13 residues long. Germline trimming cut 3 bases from V and 8 bases from J; bases unmatched to any gene: 3. CDR3 bases: TGTGCCAGCAGTGATAGGGACAGGGGAGGCTACACCTTC. Its translation: CASSDRDRGGYTF.

The chain couples TRBV27 to TRBJ2-5, with D perhaps matching TRBD2 (5 bases). This CDR3 has 13 amino acids. Trimming took 2 bases from V and 4 from J, leaving 8 bases between them. Looked up from germline, CDR1 is MNHEY and CDR2 is SMNVEV (reference sequence). The CDR3 sequence is CASSLGGPETQYF. DNA of the CDR3: TGTGCCAGCAGTTTAGGAGGACCAGAGACCCAGTACTTC.

The chain links TRBV7-6 to TRBJ2-3; D is perhaps TRBD2 (6 bases). Germline V gene sequence: CDR1 SGHVS, CDR2 FNYEAQ. V shed 0 bases and J shed 4 bases, with 11 bases lying between them. The CDR3 covers 15 residues. The CDR3 spells CASSLALASADTQYF. For the CDR3, the DNA is TGTGCCAGCAGCTTAGCCCTAGCGTCGGCAGATACGCAGTATTTT. The full variable domain, completed using reference TRBV7-6 and TRBJ2-3, is GAGVSQSPRYKVTKRGQDVALRCDPISGHVSLYWYRQALGQGPEFLTYFNYEAQQDKSGLPNDRFSAERPEGSISTLTIQRTEQRDSAMYRCASSLALASADTQYFGPGTRLTVL.

The chain employs TRBV19 and TRBJ2-2; perhaps TRBD1 as D (6 bases). V was cut by 5 bases and J by 1 base, with 11 bases left in between. CDR1 is LNHDA, CDR2 SQIVND, per germline (reference sequence). The CDR3 sequence is 15 residues long. This CDR3 is CASSPRGQNTGELFF. CDR3 nucleotides: TGTGCCAGTAGTCCGAGGGGACAGAACACCGGGGAGCTGTTTTTT.

The chain links TRBV6-4 to TRBJ1-1; D not certain. Germline V gene data show CDR1 as MRHNA and CDR2 as SNTAGT. There are 13 residues in the CDR3. Trimming pared 1 base from V and 1 base from J, leaving 4 bases between. CDR3 bases: TGTGCCAGCAGTGACTACAGGAACACTGAAGCTTTCTTT. Translation: CASSDYRNTEAFF.

The rearrangement joins TRBV6-5 to TRBJ2-3; D is unresolved. Germline V gene data show CDR1 as MNHEY and CDR2 as SVGAGI. CDR3 length: 15 amino acids. V was shortened by 0 bases and J by 5 bases, with 12 bases between the two germline ends. The CDR3 DNA reads as TGTGCCAGCAGTTACTCTCCGATGGTTCGAGATACGCAGTATTTT. Translated, it gives CASSYSPMVRDTQYF.

The V call is TRBV3-1 (or the pseudogene TRBV3-2), the J call TRBJ2-4, with TRBD2 matching over 13 bases. The length of the CDR3 is 17 residues. Germline CDR1 is LGHDT and CDR2 is YNNKEL (reference sequence). The J segment lost 0 bases and the V segment lost 5 bases, leaving 4 bases of the junction unmatched. Here the CDR3 DNA reads TGTGCCAGCAGCGGGACTAGCGGGGTTCAAGCCAAAAACATTCAGTACTTC. Encoded protein: CASSGTSGVQAKNIQYF.

This clone was seen once. This rearrangement joins TRBV25-1 to TRBJ2-7, with D unresolved. From germline, CDR1 is MGHDK and CDR2 SYGVNS. Trimming took 4 bases from V and 1 from J, leaving 5 bases between them. The CDR3 has 12 amino acids. CDR3 nucleotide sequence: TGTGCCAGCAGTGTGGGGTCCTACGAGCAGTACTTC. It yields the protein CASSVGSYEQYF.

The V gene is TRBV3-1 (or the pseudogene TRBV3-2), the J gene TRBJ2-7; tentative D call: TRBD2 (5 bases). V was cut by 0 bases and J by 0 bases, with 6 bases left in between. Germline V gene lookup returns CDR1 LGHDT and CDR2 YNNKEL (reference sequence). The CDR3 length is 14 residues. The CDR3 DNA reads as TGTGCCAGCAGCCAAGAAGGGAGCTCCTACGAGCAGTACTTC. It specifies CASSQEGSSYEQYF.

This clone has just a few counts. The chain has TRBV25-1 and TRBJ1-1; a possible D gene is TRBD1 (5 bases). V was trimmed by 2 bases and J by 4 bases, leaving 11 bases between them. Germline V gene data show CDR1 as MGHDK and CDR2 as SYGVNS. This CDR3 has 14 amino acids. The CDR3 loop is CASSEPGGGTEAFF. For the CDR3, the DNA is TGTGCCAGCAGTGAACCTGGGGGGGGCACTGAAGCTTTCTTT. Variable domain in full (rest from reference TRBV25-1 and TRBJ1-1): EADIYQTPRYLVIGTGKKITLECSQTMGHDKMYWYQQDPGMELHLIHYSYGVNSTEKGDLSSESTVSRIRTEHFPLTLESARPSHTSQYLCASSEPGGGTEAFFGQGTRLTVV.

The chain uses TRBV30 and TRBJ1-1; D is uncertain. Germline V gene lookup returns CDR1 GTSNPN and CDR2 SVGIG (reference sequence). The CDR3 is made up of 11 amino acids. Trimming shortened V by 0 bases and J by 9 bases, and 8 bases separated the two germline ends. CDR3 coding DNA: TGTGCCTGGAGTGTAGCCAGGCAAGCTTTCTTT. This encodes CAWSVARQAFF.

The chain couples TRBV30 to TRBJ1-4; D not certain. The CDR3 spans 12 residues. V dropped 5 bases and J dropped 6 bases, with 10 bases sitting between them. Germline CDR1 reads GTSNPN; CDR2 reads SVGIG (reference sequence). CDR3 residues: CAWAGGYEKLFF. CDR3 sequence (DNA): TGTGCCTGGGCAGGAGGGTATGAAAAACTGTTTTTT.

The chain links TRBV2 to TRBJ2-7; D call uncertain. CDR1 and CDR2 from the germline V gene are SNHLY and FYNNEI. The CDR3 is 12 residues long. V was pared by 8 bases and J by 4 bases, with 12 bases between. The CDR3 loop reads CASGYTPYEQYF. As DNA, the CDR3 is TGTGCCAGCGGGTACACACCGTACGAGCAGTACTTC.

The chain couples TRBV2 to TRBJ2-3, with a possible D match to TRBD2 (5 bases). The V gene's germline CDR1 is SNHLY and CDR2 FYNNEI. V lost 5 bases, J lost 5 bases, and 17 bases lay in between. The CDR3 totals 15 residues. CDR3 loop: CASSPASFVGDTQYF. The CDR3 DNA reads as TGTGCCAGCAGTCCCGCTAGCTTCGTAGGAGATACGCAGTATTTT. The full variable domain, with the rest looked up from reference TRBV2 and TRBJ2-3, is EPEVTQTPSHQVTQMGQEVILRCVPISNHLYFYWYRQILGQKVEFLVSFYNNEISEKSEIFDDQFSVERPDGSNFTLKIRSTKLEDSAMYFCASSPASFVGDTQYFGPGTRLTVL.

The chain links TRBV6-1 to TRBJ2-3, with TRBD2 matching 10 bases. J was trimmed by 5 bases and V by 1 base; bases with no gene match: 9. In germline, CDR1 is MNHNS, CDR2 SASEGT. The CDR3 is 17 amino acids. The CDR3 reads CASSEEWSGGDGDTQYF. DNA of the CDR3: TGTGCCAGCAGTGAAGAGTGGAGCGGGGGGGATGGAGATACGCAGTATTTT.

This clone showed up just once. This rearrangement joins TRBV10-3 to TRBJ2-3; the D gene could be TRBD1 or TRBD2 (6 bases each). The CDR3 totals 14 residues. Trimming stripped 8 bases from V and 4 bases from J, with 16 bases between. From germline, CDR1 is ENHRY and CDR2 SYGVKD. The CDR3 sequence is CAIALGGNADTQYF. Here the CDR3 DNA reads TGTGCCATCGCTTTAGGGGGGAACGCAGATACGCAGTATTTT.

V and J are TRBV19 and TRBJ2-1; 11 bases match TRBD2. CDR3 length equals 14 residues. The germline V gene has CDR1 LNHDA and CDR2 SQIVND (reference sequence). Trimming took 8 bases from V and 8 from J; bases not matched to a gene: 8. The CDR3 reads CASRRLAGFDEQFF. The CDR3 nucleotides read TGTGCCAGTCGCCGACTAGCGGGATTCGATGAGCAGTTCTTC.

V usage is TRBV27 and J usage is TRBJ2-5; 9 bases match TRBD2. The CDR3 covers 18 residues. V was pared by 8 bases and J by 2 bases, with 18 bases of the junction left unmatched. The germline V gene encodes CDR1 MNHEY and CDR2 SMNVEV (reference sequence). CDR3 nucleotides: TGTGCCAGCCCCGTGTGGTATAGCGGGAGCCTACTTCAAGAGACCCAGTACTTC. Protein sequence: CASPVWYSGSLLQETQYF.

DNA for the CDR3: TGTGCCAGCAGCCAAGGGCCGGGAACCTACAATGAGCAGTTCTTC. The encoded protein is CASSQGPGTYNEQFF. The rearrangement links TRBV3-1 (or the pseudogene TRBV3-2) to TRBJ2-1; D is possibly TRBD2 (5 bases). CDR3 length equals 15 residues. CDR1 is LGHDT and CDR2 is YNNKEL in the germline V gene (reference sequence). The germline V and J ends were trimmed by 1 base and 2 bases, with 9 bases remaining between them.

The rearrangement uses TRBV5-6 and TRBJ2-7, with 8 positions matching TRBD2. The germline V gene has CDR1 SGHDT and CDR2 YYEEEE. This CDR3 contains 15 residues. V dropped 0 bases and J dropped 5; count of bases not matched to a gene: 7. The CDR3 is CASSLVGREGDEQYF. For the CDR3, the DNA is TGTGCCAGCAGCTTGGTAGGACGGGAGGGGGACGAGCAGTACTTC.

The chain joins TRBV5-1 to TRBJ2-5, with D hard to call. V was clipped by 5 bases and J by 0 bases, with 14 bases between them. The CDR3 loop spans 15 amino acids. Germline V gene data show CDR1 as SGHRS and CDR2 as YFSETQ. CDR3: CASRKARSYQETQYF. The CDR3 DNA is TGCGCCAGCAGAAAAGCCAGGTCTTACCAAGAGACCCAGTACTTC.

This chain uses TRBV7-8 with TRBJ1-2; 7 bases line up with TRBD1. V shed 1 base, J shed 4 bases, and the junction held 0 bases outside the gene matches. The germline V gene encodes CDR1 SGHVS and CDR2 FQNEAQ. The CDR3 contains 13 residues. The CDR3, as DNA: TGTGCCAGCAGCTTAGGACAGGGCTATGGCTACACCTTC. Amino acids: CASSLGQGYGYTF. The full variable domain, its missing parts supplied by reference TRBV7-8 and TRBJ1-2, is GAGVSQSPRYKVAKRGQDVALRCDPISGHVSLFWYQQALGQGPEFLTYFQNEAQLDKSGLPSDRFFAERPEGSVSTLKIQRTQQEDSAVYLCASSLGQGYGYTFGSGTRLTVV.

The chain recombines TRBV14 with TRBJ1-6, with TRBD1 matching 7 bases. CDR1 and CDR2 from the germline V gene are SGHDN and FVKESK. The CDR3 spans 14 residues. V was pared by 4 bases and J by 9 bases, with 6 bases of the junction left unmatched. The CDR3 loop is CASSLWTGLSPLHF. Here the CDR3 DNA reads TGTGCCAGCAGCCTCTGGACAGGTCTTTCACCCCTCCACTTT.